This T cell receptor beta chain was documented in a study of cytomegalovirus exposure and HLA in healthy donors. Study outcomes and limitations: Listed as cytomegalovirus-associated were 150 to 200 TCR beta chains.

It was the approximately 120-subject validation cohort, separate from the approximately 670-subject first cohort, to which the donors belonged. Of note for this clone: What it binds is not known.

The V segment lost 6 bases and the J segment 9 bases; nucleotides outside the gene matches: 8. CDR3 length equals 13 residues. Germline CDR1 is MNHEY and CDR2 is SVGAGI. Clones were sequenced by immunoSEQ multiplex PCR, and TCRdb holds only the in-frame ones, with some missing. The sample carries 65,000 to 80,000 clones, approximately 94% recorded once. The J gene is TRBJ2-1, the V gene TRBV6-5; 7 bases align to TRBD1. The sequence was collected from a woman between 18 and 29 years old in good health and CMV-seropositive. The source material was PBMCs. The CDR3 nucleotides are TGTGCCAGCAGCTTAGCGACAGGGCGTGAGCAGTTCTTC. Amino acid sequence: CASSLATGREQFF.